The T cell receptor beta chain described here comes from a study of blood T cell repertoires in COVID-19. Across the whole study: T cells, B-cell-depleted T cells, or PBMCs supplied cDNA or gDNA.

In the original processing: Reference gene primer amplification gave nucleated cell count estimates. This table comes from immunoSEQ multiplex PCR, and its TCRdb copy is limited to in-frame clones, with some not included. The DNA gave D and trimming, while V, J and clone size come from that table. This table holds around 100,000 clones, under 90% found once. Looked up from germline, CDR1 is SGHNT and CDR2 is YENEEA. With 2 bases clipped from V and 5 bases from J, the junction kept 5 bases outside the gene matches. The CDR3 runs 16 residues. The sequence derives from a human donor in a cohort sampled during active or convalescent COVID-19. The chain joins TRBV11-3 to TRBJ2-1; 11 bases are shared with TRBD2. The specimen sequenced was peripheral blood. In DNA, the CDR3 is TGTGCCAGCAGCTTATACGGGACTAGCGGAGACAATGAGCAGTTCTTC. This translates into CASSLYGTSGDNEQFF.